The clone carrying this T cell receptor (beta chain) was seen repeatedly, ten times or more. Antigen unknown. Through MiXCR, TCRdb re-clonotyped the PCR reads. The sample has about 52,000 clones; under 20% are singletons. Each patient came to thyroid surgery without any prior treatment (of any kind). The data derive from a study of metastatic and nonmetastatic thyroid tumors. Study context: For malignant and benign thyroid patients, tumor or nodule tissue and blood were the sources whose repertoires were compared. Study outcomes and limitations: Reported TCR beta diversity, measured in blood and tumor, was significantly higher for malignant thyroid tumors than for benign nodules.

Sequencing was performed on blood. The origin of this receptor is a female donor with papillary thyroid cancer or a benign thyroid nodule (not recorded which). Some clones in this sample may be carry-over from other donors' samples.

Here the CDR3 DNA reads TGTGCCAGCAGCTTAGACTTAGTGAGCACAGATACGCAGTATTTT. It encodes CASSLDLVSTDTQYF. The J gene is TRBJ2-3, the V gene TRBV7-3; no clear D gene. Trimming cost V 2 bases and J 0 bases, with 9 bases left between them. The CDR3 is 15 amino acids. Germline V CDR1 and CDR2: SGHTA, FQGTGA.